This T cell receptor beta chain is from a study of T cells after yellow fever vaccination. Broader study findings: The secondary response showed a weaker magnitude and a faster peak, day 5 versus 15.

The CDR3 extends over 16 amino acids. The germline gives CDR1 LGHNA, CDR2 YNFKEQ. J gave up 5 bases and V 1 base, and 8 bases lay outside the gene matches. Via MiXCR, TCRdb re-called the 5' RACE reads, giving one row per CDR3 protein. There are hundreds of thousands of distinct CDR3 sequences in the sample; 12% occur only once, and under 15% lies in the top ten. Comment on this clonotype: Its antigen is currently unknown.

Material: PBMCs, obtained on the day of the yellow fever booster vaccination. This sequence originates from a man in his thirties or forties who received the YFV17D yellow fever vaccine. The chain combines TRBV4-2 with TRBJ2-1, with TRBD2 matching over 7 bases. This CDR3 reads CASSQATGDYHNEQFF. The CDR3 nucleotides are TGTGCCAGCAGCCAAGCTACCGGGGACTACCACAATGAGCAGTTCTTC.